What follows are 29 T cell receptor beta chains derived from one specimen sequenced in a study of Tregs in tolerant kidney transplant recipients. The nonmyeloablative bone marrow transplants came from related graft donors, with transient mixed chimerism. The protocol was immunoSEQ multiplex PCR, while the TCRdb copy is restricted to in-frame clones and leaves out a portion. The sample has roughly 64,000 clones; about 87% are singletons. Sequenced here: CD4+ T cells from blood (PBMCs), sampled 6 months after the transplant. The receptors originated from a human patient who received a combined kidney and bone marrow transplant. The graft donor may have contributed some T cells.

With respect to this clone: Other nucleotide sequences from this sample produce the same CDR3. V is TRBV5-1 and J is TRBJ2-5; D is perhaps TRBD2 (7 bases). V was cut by 0 bases and J by 5 bases, with 8 bases left in between. The CDR3 is made up of 13 amino acids. Germline V gives CDR1 SGHRS, CDR2 YFSETQ. DNA for the CDR3: TGCGCCAGCAGCTTGGAGGGGGGGGAGACCCAGTACTTC. It translates to CASSLEGGETQYF. Looking up the rest from reference TRBV5-1 and TRBJ2-5 gives the full variable domain: KAGVTQTPRYLIKTRGQQVTLSCSPISGHRSVSWYQQTPGQGLQFLFEYFSETQRNKGNFPGRFSGRQFSNSRSEMNVSTLELGDSALYLCASSLEGGETQYFGPGTRLLVL.

J is TRBJ2-5 and V is TRBV28; D perhaps matches TRBD2 (5 bases). Germline values: CDR1 MDHEN, CDR2 SYDVKM. This CDR3 contains 17 residues. The V end lost 1 base, the J end lost 7 bases, and 22 bases lay between the germline ends. CDR3 amino acids: CASSLSPSRIPGPTQYF. For the CDR3, the DNA is TGTGCCAGCAGTTTATCCCCTAGCCGGATCCCCGGTCCGACCCAGTACTTC. The variable domain in full, with the rest retrieved from reference TRBV28 and TRBJ2-5, is DVKVTQSSRYLVKRTGEKVFLECVQDMDHENMFWYRQDPGLGLRLIYFSYDVKMKEKGDIPEGYSVSREKKERFSLILESASTNQTSMYLCASSLSPSRIPGPTQYFGPGTRLLVL.

A word on this clone: Relative to the germline gene, one junction end is altered; a read error may explain this. Other DNA sequences of this sample code for an identical CDR3. Here the CDR3 DNA reads TGTGCCAGCAGCTTAACGAGGGAAGGGGGCTACACTTTC. Protein: CASSLTREGGYTF. V gene TRBV5-6 combines with J gene TRBJ1-2; TRBD1 agrees at 7 bases. CDR1 and CDR2 (germline): SGHDT, YYEEEE. This CDR3 region has 13 residues.

J is TRBJ1-1 and V is TRBV18, with D unclear. Per the germline V gene, CDR1 is KGHSH and CDR2 is LQKENI. The CDR3 length is 16 residues. V was pared by 2 bases and J by 0 bases, with 13 bases between. This CDR3 reads CASSPAVGFLNTEAFF. CDR3 in DNA: TGTGCCAGCTCACCAGCGGTTGGGTTTTTGAACACTGAAGCTTTCTTT.

The V and J genes are TRBV29-1 and TRBJ1-1; D perhaps matches TRBD1 (5 bases). Germline loops: CDR1 SQVTM, CDR2 ANQGSEA. Trimming cost V 4 bases and J 11 bases, with 14 bases left between them. The CDR3 spans 11 residues. CDR3 DNA sequence: TGCAGCGTTGGGGGGGGACCCCGGGCTTTCTTT. This gives the protein CSVGGGPRAFF.

The rearrangement joins TRBV7-8 to TRBJ2-1; a weak D match, TRBD1 (6 bases). Per the germline V gene, CDR1 is SGHVS and CDR2 is FQNEAQ. This CDR3 is 13 amino acids long. V lost 6 bases to trimming and J lost 5 bases, with 11 bases between them. The CDR3 nucleotides are TGTGCCAGCAGTCGGGACAAAGACAATGAGCAGTTCTTC. Translation: CASSRDKDNEQFF.

The rearrangement uses TRBV30 and TRBJ1-2; 7 bases match TRBD1. The germline V gene has CDR1 GTSNPN and CDR2 SVGIG (reference sequence). This CDR3 has 13 amino acids. J gave up 8 bases and V 1 base, and 7 bases lay outside the gene matches. The CDR3 DNA reads TGTGCCTGGAGTGGGGCAGGGGGAAAAGGCTACACCTTC. This translates into CAWSGAGGKGYTF.

The chain is built from TRBV6-5 and TRBJ1-5; 8 bases match TRBD1. Germline CDR1 and CDR2: MNHEY and SVGAGI. CDR3 size: 15 residues. V lost 6 bases to trimming and J lost 5 bases; unmatched junction nucleotides: 9. Written as DNA, the CDR3 is TGTGCCAGCAGCCCGCCCGGACAGGGAGATCAGCCCCAGCATTTT. Its protein is CASSPPGQGDQPQHF.

The genes are TRBV10-3 and TRBJ2-1; D possibly corresponds to TRBD2 (6 bases). This CDR3 has 17 amino acids. V was pared by 5 bases and J by 2 bases, with 19 bases between. Germline lookup yields CDR1 ENHRY and CDR2 SYGVKD. CDR3 coding DNA: TGTGCCATCAGTAGGGCGCGGGGTACTGCTACCTACAATGAGCAGTTCTTC. Amino acids: CAISRARGTATYNEQFF.

The V and J genes are TRBV25-1 and TRBJ1-3; D might be TRBD1 (6 bases). The germline gives CDR1 MGHDK, CDR2 SYGVNS. V gave up 4 bases and J gave up 0 bases, with 13 bases separating them. The CDR3 covers 16 residues. CDR3 sequence: CASSAQGKRSGNTIYF. The DNA of the CDR3 is TGTGCCAGCAGTGCACAGGGAAAACGCTCTGGAAACACCATATATTTT.

This chain links TRBV7-8 with TRBJ2-6; a weak D match, TRBD1 (6 bases). V lost 1 base and J 2 bases, leaving 12 bases between the germline ends. The CDR3 extends over 17 amino acids. From germline, CDR1 is SGHVS and CDR2 FQNEAQ. CDR3 in DNA: TGTGCCAGCAGCTTAGGGACAGCGTGGACTGGGGCCAACGTCCTGACTTTC. This gives the protein CASSLGTAWTGANVLTF.

J is TRBJ1-4 and V is TRBV30, with TRBD1 matching over 8 bases. Germline CDR1 reads GTSNPN; CDR2 reads SVGIG (reference sequence). V shed 1 base and J 4 bases; nucleotides not matched to a gene: 8. The length of the CDR3 is 16 residues. CDR3 residues: CAWSGVRDRINEKLFF. The DNA of the CDR3 is TGTGCCTGGAGTGGGGTCCGGGACAGGATTAATGAAAAACTGTTTTTT.

V is TRBV7-2 and J is TRBJ2-2; no firm D call. Germline assignment: CDR1 SGHTA and CDR2 FQGNSA. V was cut by 5 bases and J by 6 bases, with 13 bases left in between. This CDR3 comprises 14 residues. The CDR3 coding sequence is TGTGCCAGCAGCCCCCGTAATTTCGCCGGGGAGCTGTTTTTT. Residues: CASSPRNFAGELFF.

The CDR3 sequence is CASSKYNEKLFF. The CDR3 DNA follows: TGTGCCAGCAGTAAATATAATGAAAAACTGTTTTTT. The J gene is TRBJ1-4, the V gene TRBV6-5, with D unclear. CDR1 is MNHEY, CDR2 SVGAGI, per germline. The CDR3 totals 12 residues. V was pared by 5 bases and J by 4 bases, with 5 bases between.

The chain couples TRBV5-1 to TRBJ2-3; 9 bases fit TRBD2. The CDR3 has 16 amino acids. CDR1 and CDR2 (germline): SGHRS, YFSETQ. V gave up 4 bases and J gave up 0 bases; unmatched junction bases: 6. CDR3 DNA: TGCGCCAGCAGCCCGGGACTAGCAGCTAGCACAGATACGCAGTATTTT. This codes for CASSPGLAASTDTQYF.

The rearrangement joins TRBV5-1 to TRBJ1-4; 9 bases line up with TRBD1. The CDR3 is 17 residues long. CDR1 is SGHRS, CDR2 YFSETQ, per germline. J gave up 1 base and V 4 bases, and 8 bases lay outside the gene matches. CDR3 sequence: CASSTGQGLQTNEKLFF. The CDR3 DNA sequence: TGCGCCAGCAGCACAGGACAGGGGTTACAAACTAATGAAAAACTGTTTTTT. Based on the CDR3 plus reference TRBV5-1 and TRBJ1-4, the full variable domain is KAGVTQTPRYLIKTRGQQVTLSCSPISGHRSVSWYQQTPGQGLQFLFEYFSETQRNKGNFPGRFSGRQFSNSRSEMNVSTLELGDSALYLCASSTGQGLQTNEKLFFGSGTQLSVL.

The V call is TRBV30, the J call TRBJ2-5; D is possibly TRBD1 (5 bases). This CDR3 is built from 13 residues. CDR1 and CDR2 from the germline V gene are GTSNPN and SVGIG (reference sequence). Trimming took off 2 bases at V and 5 bases at J, with 12 bases between the two ends. The CDR3 DNA is TGTGCCTGGAGTATCAGGGTGGCGGAGACCCAGTACTTC. Translated: CAWSIRVAETQYF. Using reference TRBV30 and TRBJ2-5 for the parts outside the CDR3, the full variable domain is SQTIHQWPATLVQPVGSPLSLECTVEGTSNPNLYWYRQAAGRGLQLLFYSVGIGQISSEVPQNLSASRPQDRQFILSSKKLLLSDSGFYLCAWSIRVAETQYFGPGTRLLVL.

The V call is TRBV6-1, the J call TRBJ1-5; the D is unclear. Germline V gene sequence: CDR1 MNHNS, CDR2 SASEGT. The V end was cut by 1 base, the J end by 8 bases, with 6 bases between. This CDR3 spans 12 amino acids. The CDR3: CASSEGGKPQHF. For the CDR3, the DNA is TGTGCCAGCAGTGAAGGTGGCAAGCCCCAGCATTTT.

The gene calls are TRBV5-5 and TRBJ2-7; D gene uncertain. The V end was cut by 4 bases, the J end by 3 bases, with 11 bases between. CDR1 is SGHKS and CDR2 is YYEKEE in the germline V gene (reference sequence). CDR3 length equals 13 residues. CDR3 DNA: TGTGCCAGCAGCCGCACAGTAGTCTACGAGCAGTACTTC. This translates into CASSRTVVYEQYF.

The J gene is TRBJ1-3, the V gene TRBV5-1; D is possibly TRBD1 (6 bases). Germline V gives CDR1 SGHRS, CDR2 YFSETQ. V dropped 1 base and J dropped 0 bases, with 14 bases sitting between them. This CDR3 comprises 17 residues. The CDR3 DNA reads TGCGCCAGCAGCTTGACTCAGACAGGAAACTCTGGAAACACCATATATTTT. Its protein is CASSLTQTGNSGNTIYF.

This clone was seen only once. V gene TRBV5-1 combines with J gene TRBJ2-7; 11 nucleotides match TRBD1. This CDR3 region has 14 residues. The germline gives CDR1 SGHRS, CDR2 YFSETQ. The V segment lost 7 bases and the J segment 3 bases; nucleotides outside the gene matches: 6. The CDR3 DNA reads TGCGCCAGCGGACGGACAGGGGGCAGCTACGAGCAGTACTTC. It codes for CASGRTGGSYEQYF.

V and J are TRBV7-2 and TRBJ2-3; tentatively, D is TRBD2 (6 bases). CDR3 length: 16 amino acids. Trimming stripped 0 bases from V and 5 bases from J, with 15 bases between. The V gene's germline CDR1 is SGHTA and CDR2 FQGNSA. This chain's CDR3 is CASSLALMGGIDTQYF. CDR3 DNA sequence: TGTGCCAGCAGCTTAGCCCTCATGGGGGGTATAGATACGCAGTATTTT.

The gene calls are TRBV15 and TRBJ2-1, with TRBD2 matching 8 bases. CDR3 length equals 17 residues. The germline V gene has CDR1 LNHNV and CDR2 YYDKDF (reference sequence). J gave up 12 bases and V 0 bases, and 16 bases lay outside the gene matches. This CDR3 reads CATSRDAIGSGGWRQFF. The CDR3 DNA sequence: TGTGCCACCAGCAGAGATGCTATAGGGAGCGGGGGCTGGCGGCAGTTCTTC.

This clone was detected a few times. The CDR3 sequence: CASKTGRGTEAFF. CDR3 nucleotides: TGTGCCAGCAAGACAGGGCGTGGAACTGAAGCTTTCTTT. This chain joins TRBV2 and TRBJ1-1; 7 bases align to TRBD1. The ends lost 7 bases at V and 5 bases at J; junction bases unmatched: 7. Germline CDR1 SNHLY, CDR2 FYNNEI. The CDR3 covers 13 residues.

The chain joins TRBV10-3 to TRBJ1-2; TRBD1 agrees at 7 bases. V lost 10 bases, J lost 4 bases, and 9 bases stayed unmatched. The germline CDR1 and CDR2 sequences are ENHRY and SYGVKD. CDR3 length equals 13 residues. CDR3 protein: CATSTGKGYGYTF. The CDR3 nucleotides are TGTGCCACCTCGACAGGGAAGGGCTATGGCTACACCTTC.

V is TRBV7-6 and J is TRBJ2-5, with D possibly being TRBD1 (5 bases). This CDR3 contains 14 residues. The V end was cut by 1 base, the J end by 0 bases, with 6 bases between. CDR1 is SGHVS and CDR2 is FNYEAQ in the germline V gene. CDR3 in DNA: TGTGCCAGCAGCTTAGGCAGGGACCAAGAGACCCAGTACTTC. Translating gives CASSLGRDQETQYF.

V gene TRBV10-3 combines with J gene TRBJ2-4, with 14 bases matching TRBD2. The germline CDR1 and CDR2 sequences are ENHRY and SYGVKD. The CDR3 is 15 amino acids. The junction had 8 bases not matched to a gene; V was cut back by 10 bases and J by 6 bases. The CDR3 loop is CATRLAGGVTNIQYF. The CDR3 DNA reads TGTGCCACCCGACTAGCGGGAGGGGTTACAAACATTCAGTACTTC.

The chain employs TRBV5-1 and TRBJ2-3, with TRBD2 matching over 7 bases. After removal of 2 bases from V and 2 bases from J, the junction contained 8 bases not matched to a gene. The CDR3 totals 16 residues. CDR1 and CDR2 from the germline V gene are SGHRS and YFSETQ. The CDR3 spells CASSLGNSGFTDTQYF. The CDR3 DNA reads as TGCGCCAGCAGCTTAGGGAATAGCGGGTTCACAGATACGCAGTATTTT.

The J gene is TRBJ2-3, the V gene TRBV5-1, with a possible D match to TRBD1 (6 bases). Germline CDR1 is SGHRS and CDR2 is YFSETQ. The CDR3 length is 17 residues. V was cut by 4 bases and J by 5 bases, with 23 bases left in between. The CDR3 region has the DNA TGCGCCAGCAGCGCCCAGACCCAGGGGATGGTCGGAGATACGCAGTATTTT. Its protein is CASSAQTQGMVGDTQYF.